This TCR beta chain stems from a study of human T cells and chemical hapten exposure. As processed by the authors: Samples contained a median of roughly 96,000 TCRs, with a range of roughly 23,224 to 700,000. TCRdb reprocessed the RACE reads with MiXCR, giving one entry per CDR3 protein. TCRdb's processing, not the study's, gives the V and J calls here. This sample has under 300,000 distinct CDR3 sequences; approximately 7.5% occur once, and the top ten carry 1.2%. V was pared by 2 bases and J by 7 bases, with 3 bases of the junction left unmatched. Germline CDR1 and CDR2: ENHRY and SYGVKD. The CDR3 is made up of 13 amino acids. With respect to this clonotype: The antigen is undetermined.

Study results and caveats: With patch test score, the counts of PT1 expanded TCRs showed a positive correlation.

Indicated time point: pre-sensitization, week 0. Treatment indicated: therapeutic diphenylcyclopropenone sensitization with weekly scalp DPC. Sample donors consisted of patients with alopecia, aged 18 to 70 years, who were suitable for DPC. Unfractionated whole blood yielded total RNA. The V gene is TRBV10-3, the J gene TRBJ2-7; 9 nucleotides agree with TRBD1. Source: whole blood, taken in connection with sensitization to the hapten diphenylcyclopropenone (DPC). This clonotype originated in a man aged 18 to 30 with alopecia areata. Some clones in this sample may be carry-over from other donors' samples. The CDR3 DNA is TGTGCCATCAGTGAGGGACAGGGGAGTGAGCAGTACTTC. Protein: CAISEGQGSEQYF.